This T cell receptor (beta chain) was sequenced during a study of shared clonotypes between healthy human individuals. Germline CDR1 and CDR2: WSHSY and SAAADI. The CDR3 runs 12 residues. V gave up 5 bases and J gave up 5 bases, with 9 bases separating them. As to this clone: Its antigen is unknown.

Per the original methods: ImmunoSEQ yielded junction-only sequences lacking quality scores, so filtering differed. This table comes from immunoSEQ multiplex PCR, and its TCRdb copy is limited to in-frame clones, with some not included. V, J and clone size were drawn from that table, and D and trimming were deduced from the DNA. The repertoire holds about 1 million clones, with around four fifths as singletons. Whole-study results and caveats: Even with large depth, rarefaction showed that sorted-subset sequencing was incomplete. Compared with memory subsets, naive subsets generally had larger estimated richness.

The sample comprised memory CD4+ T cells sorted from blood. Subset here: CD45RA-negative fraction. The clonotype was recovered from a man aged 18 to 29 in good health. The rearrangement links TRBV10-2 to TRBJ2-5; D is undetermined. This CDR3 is CASSYSWETQYF. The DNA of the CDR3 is TGCGCCAGCAGTTATAGTTGGGAGACCCAGTACTTC.